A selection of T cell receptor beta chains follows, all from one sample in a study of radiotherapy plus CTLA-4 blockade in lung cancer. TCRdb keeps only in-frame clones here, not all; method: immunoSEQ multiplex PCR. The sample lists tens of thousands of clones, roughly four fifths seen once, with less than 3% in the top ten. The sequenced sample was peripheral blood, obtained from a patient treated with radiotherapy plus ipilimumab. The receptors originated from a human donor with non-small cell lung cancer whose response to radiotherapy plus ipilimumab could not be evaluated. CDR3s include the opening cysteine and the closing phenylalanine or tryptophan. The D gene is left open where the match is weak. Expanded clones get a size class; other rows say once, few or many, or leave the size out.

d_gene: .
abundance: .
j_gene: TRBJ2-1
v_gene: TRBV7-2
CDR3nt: TGTGCCAGCAGCTCCGGGGGTTCCTCGTCAGGTGAGCAGTTCTTC
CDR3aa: CASSSGGSSSGEQFF

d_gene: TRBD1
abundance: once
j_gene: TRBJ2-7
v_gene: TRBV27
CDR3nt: TGTGCCAGCAGTCCCTACCCGGGACAGACCTACGAGCAGTACTTC
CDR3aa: CASSPYPGQTYEQYF

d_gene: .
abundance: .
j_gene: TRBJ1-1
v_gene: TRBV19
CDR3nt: TGTGCCAGTAGTATTCAATCCAGCGGGTGGGCTGAAGCTTTCTTT
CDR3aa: CASSIQSSGWAEAFF

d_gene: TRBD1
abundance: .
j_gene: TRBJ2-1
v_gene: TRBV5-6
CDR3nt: TGTGCCAGCCAAAGACAGGGGAAGGTCTACAATGAGCAGTTCTTC
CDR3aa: CASQRQGKVYNEQFF

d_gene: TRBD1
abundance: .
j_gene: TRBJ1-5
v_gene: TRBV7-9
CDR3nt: TGTGCCAGCAGCTTAACAGGGGGTTGGACCCAGCATTTT
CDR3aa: CASSLTGGWTQHF

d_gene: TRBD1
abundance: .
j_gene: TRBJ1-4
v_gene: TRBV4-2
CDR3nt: TGTGCCAGCAGCCAAGACGGGACAGAGCATATGAATGAAAAACTGTTTTTT
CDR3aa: CASSQDGTEHMNEKLFF

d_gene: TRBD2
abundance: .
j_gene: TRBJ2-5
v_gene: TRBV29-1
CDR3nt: TGCAGCGTTGTGGGGGGGATCGGGGGAGTATCAGTGGAGACCCAGTACTTC
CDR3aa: CSVVGGIGGVSVETQYF

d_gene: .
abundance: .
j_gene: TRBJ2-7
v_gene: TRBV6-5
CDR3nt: TGTGCCAGCAGTTACCAGGGGGGCGCGGACGAGCAGTACTTC
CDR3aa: CASSYQGGADEQYF

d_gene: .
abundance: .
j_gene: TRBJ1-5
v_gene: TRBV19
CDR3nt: TGTGCCAGTAGTAACAGTTATCAGCCCCAGCATTTT
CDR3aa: CASSNSYQPQHF

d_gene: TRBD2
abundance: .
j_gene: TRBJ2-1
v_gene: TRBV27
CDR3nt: TGTGCCAGCAGTTTAAGGACTAGCGGGTACAATGAGCAGTTCTTC
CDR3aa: CASSLRTSGYNEQFF

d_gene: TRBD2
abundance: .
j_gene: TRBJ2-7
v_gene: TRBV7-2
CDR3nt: TGTGCCAGCTCCACCGGGACTAGACCCTACGAGCAGTACTTC
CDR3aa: CASSTGTRPYEQYF

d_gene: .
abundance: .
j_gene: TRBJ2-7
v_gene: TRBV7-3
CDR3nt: TGTGCCAGCAGCTCCCTAGGAGCGCCAGGGCACGAGCAGTACTTC
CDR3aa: CASSSLGAPGHEQYF

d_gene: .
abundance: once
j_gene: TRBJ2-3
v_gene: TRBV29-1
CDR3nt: TGCAGCGCCGGAGAGGCGGAGAGGGATACGCAGTATTTT
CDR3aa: CSAGEAERDTQYF

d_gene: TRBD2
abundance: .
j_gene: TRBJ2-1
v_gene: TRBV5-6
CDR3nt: TGTGCCAGCAGCTTGGGGATAGCGGGGTACAATGAGCAGTTCTTC
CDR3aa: CASSLGIAGYNEQFF

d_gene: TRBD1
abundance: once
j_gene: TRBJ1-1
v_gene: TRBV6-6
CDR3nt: TGTGCCAGCAGTCCAGCGACAGGGGGGAACACTGAAGCTTTCTTT
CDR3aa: CASSPATGGNTEAFF

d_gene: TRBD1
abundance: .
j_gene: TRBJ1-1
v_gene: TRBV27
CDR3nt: TGTGCCAGCAGTTTAGTTCCAGGGGGCACTGAAGCTTTCTTT
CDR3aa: CASSLVPGGTEAFF

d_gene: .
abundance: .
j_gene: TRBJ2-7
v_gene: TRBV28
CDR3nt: TGTGCCAGCAGTTTTCGAGCATACGAGCAGTACTTC
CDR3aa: CASSFRAYEQYF

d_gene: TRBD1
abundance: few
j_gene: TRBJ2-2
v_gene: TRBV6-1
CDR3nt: TGTGCCAGCAGAGAACAGGGGGCGGGCACCGGGGAGCTGTTTTTT
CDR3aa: CASREQGAGTGELFF

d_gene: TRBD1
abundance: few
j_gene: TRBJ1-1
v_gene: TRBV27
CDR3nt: TGTGCCAGCAGTTTAACAGGGACAGGGATCACTGAAGCTTTCTTT
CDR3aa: CASSLTGTGITEAFF

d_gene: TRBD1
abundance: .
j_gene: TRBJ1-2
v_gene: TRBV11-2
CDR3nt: TGTGCCAGCACCCTGGACAGGCGCTACTATGGCTACACCTTC
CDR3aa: CASTLDRRYYGYTF

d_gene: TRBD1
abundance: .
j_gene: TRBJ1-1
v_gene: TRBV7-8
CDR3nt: TGTGCCAGCAGCTTAGAATATAGAGGACAGGGGAGGCGAGCTTTCTTT
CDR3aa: CASSLEYRGQGRRAFF

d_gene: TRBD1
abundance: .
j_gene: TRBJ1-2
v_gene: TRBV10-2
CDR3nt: TGCGCCAGCAGGAGAGACAGGGGAGGCGGCTACACCTTC
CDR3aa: CASRRDRGGGYTF

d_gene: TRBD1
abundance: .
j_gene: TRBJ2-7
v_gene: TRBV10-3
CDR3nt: TGTGCCATCAGATCTGGACAGGGCTACGAGCAGTACTTC
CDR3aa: CAIRSGQGYEQYF

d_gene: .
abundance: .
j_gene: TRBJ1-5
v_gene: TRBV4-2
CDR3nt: TGTGCCAGCAGCCAAGGAGGAGGGGATCAGCCCCAGCATTTT
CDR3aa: CASSQGGGDQPQHF

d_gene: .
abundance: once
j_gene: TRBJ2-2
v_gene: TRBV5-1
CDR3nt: TGCGCCAGCAGCTTGGACAGTTACACCGGGGAGCTGTTTTTT
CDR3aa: CASSLDSYTGELFF

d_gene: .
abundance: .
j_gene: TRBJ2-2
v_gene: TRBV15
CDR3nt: TGTGCCACCAGCAGAGACAGGGCGGGGAGCGCGAACACCGGGGAGCTGTTTTTT
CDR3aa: CATSRDRAGSANTGELFF

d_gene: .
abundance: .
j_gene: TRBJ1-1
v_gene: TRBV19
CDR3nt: TGTGCCAGTAGTATAGGAGGGCCGGGGGCTGAAGCTTTCTTT
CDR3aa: CASSIGGPGAEAFF

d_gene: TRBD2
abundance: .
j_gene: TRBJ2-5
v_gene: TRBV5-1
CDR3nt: TGCGCCAGCAGCTTACCCGGGGGGGAAGAGACCCAGTACTTC
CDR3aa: CASSLPGGEETQYF

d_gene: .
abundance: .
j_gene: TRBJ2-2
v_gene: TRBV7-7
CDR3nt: TGTGCTAGCACTCTACAGGTCAACACCGGGGAGCTGTTTTTT
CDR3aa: CASTLQVNTGELFF

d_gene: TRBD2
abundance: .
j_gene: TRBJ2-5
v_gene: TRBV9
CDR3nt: TGTGCCAGCAGCCCCCAGGGAGCTAGCGGGCAAGAGACCCAGTACTTC
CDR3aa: CASSPQGASGQETQYF

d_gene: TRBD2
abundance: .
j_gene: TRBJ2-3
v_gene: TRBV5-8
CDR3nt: TGTGCCAGCAGCCAGCGGACTAGCTGGTTGGCAGATACGCAGTATTTT
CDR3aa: CASSQRTSWLADTQYF

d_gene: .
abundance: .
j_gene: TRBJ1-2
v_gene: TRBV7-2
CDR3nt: TGTGCCAGCAGCCCGAGGTTATCGGAATGGGACTATGGCTACACCTTC
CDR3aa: CASSPRLSEWDYGYTF

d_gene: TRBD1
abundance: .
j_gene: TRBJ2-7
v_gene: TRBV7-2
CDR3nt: TGTGCCAGCAGCTCGGGACAGGGGGCTTACCACGAGCAGTACTTC
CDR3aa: CASSSGQGAYHEQYF

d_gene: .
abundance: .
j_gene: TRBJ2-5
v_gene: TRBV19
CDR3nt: TGTGCCAGTAGTCGGGGAGGAGGGATGGAGACCCAGTACTTC
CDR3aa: CASSRGGGMETQYF

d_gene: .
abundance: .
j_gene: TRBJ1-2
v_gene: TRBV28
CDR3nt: TGTGCCAGCAGACCGGGAGCCTTCTATGGCTACACCTTC
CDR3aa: CASRPGAFYGYTF

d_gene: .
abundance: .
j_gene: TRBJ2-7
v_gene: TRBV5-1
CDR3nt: TGCGCCAGCAGCTTGGGCGGAAACTACGAGCAGTACTTC
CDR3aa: CASSLGGNYEQYF

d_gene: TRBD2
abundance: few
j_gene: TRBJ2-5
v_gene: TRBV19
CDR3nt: TGTGCCAGTACCCCAGGGCGGGGGGGCCGAGAGACCCAGTACTTC
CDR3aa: CASTPGRGGRETQYF

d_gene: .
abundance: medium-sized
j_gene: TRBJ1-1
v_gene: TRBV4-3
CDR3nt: TGCGCCAGCAGCCAATTTGGAGCGCGCACTGAAGCTTTCTTT
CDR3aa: CASSQFGARTEAFF

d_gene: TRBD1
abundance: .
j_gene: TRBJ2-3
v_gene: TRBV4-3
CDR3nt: TGCGCCAGCAGCTCAGGACAGGGGGGACCCGATACGCAGTATTTT
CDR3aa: CASSSGQGGPDTQYF

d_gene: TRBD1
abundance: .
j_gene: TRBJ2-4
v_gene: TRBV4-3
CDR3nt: TGCGCCAGCAGCCAACCGGGACAGCTCGGGAACATTCAGTACTTC
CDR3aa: CASSQPGQLGNIQYF

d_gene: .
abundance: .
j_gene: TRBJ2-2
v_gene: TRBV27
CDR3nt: TGTGCCAGCAGTTTGTTTGCAGGGAACACCGGGGAGCTGTTTTTT
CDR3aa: CASSLFAGNTGELFF

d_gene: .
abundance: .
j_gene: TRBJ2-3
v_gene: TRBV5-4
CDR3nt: TGTGCCAGCAGCTCTGGCGGGACTAGCACAGATACGCAGTATTTT
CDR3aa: CASSSGGTSTDTQYF

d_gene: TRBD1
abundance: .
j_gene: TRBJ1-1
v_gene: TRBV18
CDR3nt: TGTGCCAGCTCACCAATGGGACAGGAAAACACTGAAGCTTTCTTT
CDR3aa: CASSPMGQENTEAFF

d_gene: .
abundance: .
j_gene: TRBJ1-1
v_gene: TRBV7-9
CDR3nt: TGTGCCAGCAGCTTCACCGGGAGCACTGAAGCTTTCTTT
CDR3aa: CASSFTGSTEAFF

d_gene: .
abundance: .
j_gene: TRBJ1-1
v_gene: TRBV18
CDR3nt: TGTGCCAGCTCACCAGGAACAGGCACTGAAGCTTTCTTT
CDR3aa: CASSPGTGTEAFF

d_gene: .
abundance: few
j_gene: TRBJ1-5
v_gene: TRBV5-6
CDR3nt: TGTGCCAGCAGCTTGCTGGGACACCCTAGCAATCAGCCCCAGCATTTT
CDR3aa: CASSLLGHPSNQPQHF

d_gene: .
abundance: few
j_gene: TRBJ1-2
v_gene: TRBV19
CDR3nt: TGTGCCAGTAGCCCGGGGGGGGGACAAAAACCCTATGGCTACACCTTC
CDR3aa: CASSPGGGQKPYGYTF

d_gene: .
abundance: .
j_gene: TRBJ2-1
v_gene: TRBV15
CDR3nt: TGTGCCACCAGCAGAGGGGGCCCCGTTGCGTTCTTC
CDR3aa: CATSRGGPVAFF